The subject of this entry is one TCR beta chain. The target antigen is unknown. The sample originates from a study of human thymus T cells. Whole-study results and caveats: What appeared biased in thymic and blood repertoires was the usage of V and J genes.

V shed 0 bases, J shed 5 bases, and the junction held 4 bases outside the gene matches. The CDR3 covers 15 residues. Germline V gives CDR1 SEHNR, CDR2 FQNEAQ (reference sequence). This table comes from immunoSEQ multiplex PCR, and its TCRdb copy is limited to in-frame clones, with some not included. The sample has 54,000 or so clones; 85% to 95% are singletons. Healthy Finnish infants undergoing corrective surgery for congenital heart defects were the donors. Blood DNA came from all available leukocytes, not a fixed cell number. The TCR was taken from a boy in the first two years of life with a congenital heart defect but otherwise immunologically healthy. What was sequenced was blood. V and J are TRBV7-9 and TRBJ2-3, with 8 bases that match TRBD1. CDR3: CASSLAQGAKDTQYF. The CDR3 DNA follows: TGTGCCAGCAGCTTAGCCCAGGGGGCTAAAGATACGCAGTATTTT.